The clone carrying this TCR beta chain has a count of ten or more. Antigen: not known. The V gene lost 2 bases and the J gene lost 0 bases, with 4 bases spanning the gap. Germline values: CDR1 SEHNR, CDR2 FQNEAQ (reference sequence). The CDR3 runs to 14 residues. The entry originates in a study of molecular identifiers for immune sequencing clone quantification. Study-wide points: A shared barcode on identical TCR molecules could lead to underestimated sizes for highly expanded clones.

From around 20,000 to 1,000,000 sorted cells, naive CD8 libraries were generated with 10%, 30% or 50% RNA. TCRdb reprocessed the PCR reads with MiXCR, giving one entry per CDR3 protein. The data show about 640,000 distinct CDR3 sequences, less than 20% seen once. The sequenced material came from naive CD8+ T cells from blood, with Jurkat cell RNA spiked in. Stated subset: FACS-sorted CD8+CD4-CCR7+CD45RA+ naive T cells. The receptor was derived from a human donor in good health. Some libraries in this study had Jurkat cell RNA spiked in. The chain employs TRBV7-9 and TRBJ2-2; D gene ambiguous. The CDR3 is CASSLITNTGELFF. The CDR3 nucleotides are TGTGCCAGCAGCTTAATCACGAACACCGGGGAGCTGTTTTTT.